The 19 T cell receptor beta chains reported below all come from one sample, sequenced in a study of blood T cells in healthy people across ages. Alongside a J-beta primer mix, a sample-barcoded 5' primer served in a second PCR lasting 7 to 11 cycles. TCRdb re-analysed the 5' RACE reads in MiXCR, keeping a single row per CDR3 protein. This sample has 1.5 million to 2 million distinct CDR3 sequences, with 28% found just once. Sequencing input: blood. Receptor source: a woman aged 25 to 39 in good health.

Remarks on this clonotype: The junction differs from germline at one of its ends, possibly a read error. The rearrangement joins TRBV5-1 to TRBJ2-7; D could derive from TRBD1 or TRBD2 (5 bases each). The CDR3 has 15 residues. The germline CDR1 and CDR2 sequences are SGHRS and YFSETQ. CDR3 in DNA: TGCGCCAGCAGCTCGGGGCTTCTGAGCTCCTACGGGCAGTACTTC. Protein sequence: CASSSGLLSSYGQYF.

Only a few counts were recorded for this clonotype. The chain recombines TRBV20-1 with TRBJ2-3, with TRBD2 matching over 12 bases. V shed 0 bases, J shed 6 bases, and the junction held 13 bases outside the gene matches. The CDR3 length is 18 residues. The germline gives CDR1 DFQATT, CDR2 SNEGSKA (reference sequence). This CDR3 reads CSARDFSTSGSLPDTQYF. The CDR3 region has the DNA TGCAGTGCTAGAGATTTTTCGACTAGCGGGAGCTTGCCGGATACGCAGTATTTT.

This chain uses TRBV5-1 with TRBJ2-5; 10 nucleotides agree with TRBD1. This CDR3 comprises 16 residues. The germline V gene encodes CDR1 SGHRS and CDR2 YFSETQ. Trimming cost V 3 bases and J 5 bases; bases outside gene matches: 10. The CDR3 nucleotides read TGCGCCAGCAGCTCCCCGGGGACAGGGGCGGTGGAGACCCAGTACTTC. This encodes CASSSPGTGAVETQYF.

V is TRBV6-6 and J is TRBJ1-1; 7 bases line up with TRBD1. The CDR3 consists of 16 residues. The germline V gene encodes CDR1 MNHNY and CDR2 SVGAGI (reference sequence). V was pared by 0 bases and J by 0 bases, with 4 bases of the junction left unmatched. CDR3 sequence reads: CASSYSQGILNTEAFF. DNA of the CDR3: TGTGCCAGCAGTTACTCACAGGGGATTTTGAACACTGAAGCTTTCTTT.

The CDR3 DNA follows: TGCGCCAGCAGCCAAGGGAGACGGAGGTTGAACACTGAAGCTTTCTTT. The encoded protein is CASSQGRRRLNTEAFF. This chain links TRBV4-1 with TRBJ1-1; D is unclear. The CDR3 runs 16 residues. Trimming took off 1 base at V and 0 bases at J, with 12 bases between the two ends. Germline CDR1 reads MGHRA; CDR2 reads YSYEKL.

The CDR3 here is CASSPPQLGGGPNEQYF. CDR3 coding DNA: TGTGCCAGCAGCCCACCCCAACTGGGCGGGGGGCCCAATGAGCAGTACTTC. The chain uses TRBV11-2 and TRBJ2-5, with TRBD2 matching over 8 bases. The CDR3 has 17 residues. V was clipped by 5 bases and J by 11 bases; unmatched bases: 22. The V gene's germline CDR1 is SGHAT and CDR2 FQNNGV.

The gene calls are TRBV7-2 and TRBJ2-4, with D unclear. CDR3 size: 12 residues. V dropped 1 base and J dropped 13 bases, with 11 bases sitting between them. Germline V lookup: CDR1 SGHTA, CDR2 FQGNSA. The CDR3 sequence: CASSLGADSQYF. The CDR3 DNA follows: TGTGCCAGCAGCTTAGGCGCGGATTCCCAGTACTTC.

The chain recombines TRBV9 with TRBJ2-1, with 12 bases that match TRBD1. The CDR3 loop spans 20 amino acids. The J segment lost 0 bases and the V segment lost 0 bases, leaving 10 bases of the junction unmatched. In germline, CDR1 is SGDLS, CDR2 YYNGEE. In nucleotides, the CDR3 is TGTGCCAGCAGCGTAGTCCGGGACAGGGGGCGGGATAGCTCCTACAATGAGCAGTTCTTC. It is translated as CASSVVRDRGRDSSYNEQFF. Variable domain in full (rest from reference TRBV9 and TRBJ2-1): DSGVTQTPKHLITATGQRVTLRCSPRSGDLSVYWYQQSLDQGLQFLIQYYNGEERAKGNILERFSAQQFPDLHSELNLSSLELGDSALYFCASSVVRDRGRDSSYNEQFFGPGTRLTVL.

This clonotype has at least ten counts. This chain links TRBV5-1 with TRBJ1-2; D unclear. The germline V and J ends were trimmed by 0 bases and 4 bases, with 7 bases remaining between them. Germline values: CDR1 SGHRS, CDR2 YFSETQ. The CDR3 has 13 amino acids. The DNA for the CDR3 is TGCGCCAGCAGCTTGGAGGCGGCCTATGGCTACACCTTC. Translating gives CASSLEAAYGYTF.

This clonotype was picked up a small number of times. This sequence joins TRBV29-1 and TRBJ2-1; no clear D. Trimming shortened V by 7 bases and J by 8 bases, and 15 bases separated the two germline ends. The CDR3 is made up of 12 amino acids. The V gene's germline CDR1 is SQVTM and CDR2 ANQGSEA. CDR3: CSGQHDLDEQFF. The CDR3 DNA sequence: TGCAGCGGTCAACATGACTTGGATGAGCAGTTCTTC.

There are a few counts of this clonotype. An end of the junction does not agree with germline; a read error may underlie this. V usage is TRBV25-1 and J usage is TRBJ2-7; TRBD1 agrees at 10 bases. CDR1 MGHDK and CDR2 SYGVNS come from the germline V gene. The CDR3 extends over 15 amino acids. The CDR3 nucleotides are TGTGCCAGCAGTGAAGGGGACAGGGGATGGGACGAGCGGTACTTC. Its translation: CASSEGDRGWDERYF.

V and J are TRBV28 and TRBJ1-1, with D possibly TRBD1 on 5 matching bases. CDR1 and CDR2 (germline): MDHEN, SYDVKM. The V gene lost 6 bases and the J gene lost 5 bases, with 28 bases spanning the gap. CDR3 length: 18 residues. The CDR3 sequence: CASRYTAGPAGTLTEAFF. The CDR3, as DNA: TGTGCCAGCAGATACACCGCAGGGCCAGCGGGTACCCTAACTGAAGCTTTCTTT.

V usage is TRBV5-1 and J usage is TRBJ2-7; possibly TRBD1 for D (5 bases). The germline V and J ends were trimmed by 5 bases and 4 bases, with 19 bases remaining between them. Per germline, CDR1 SGHRS and CDR2 YFSETQ. The CDR3 extends over 15 amino acids. The CDR3 region is CASSSSGEGAYEQYF. In DNA, the CDR3 is TGCGCCAGCAGTAGCAGTGGGGAAGGGGCGTACGAGCAGTACTTC.

The chain is built from TRBV20-1 and TRBJ2-5; D is unclear. The CDR3 is made up of 12 amino acids. The germline V and J ends were trimmed by 8 bases and 2 bases, with 12 bases remaining between them. Looked up from germline, CDR1 is DFQATT and CDR2 is SNEGSKA (reference sequence). The CDR3 DNA is TGCAGTTTGAAGGGCAGTCAAGAGACCCAGTACTTC. It is translated as CSLKGSQETQYF.

This clonotype showed up many times. The genes are TRBV29-1 and TRBJ2-3; D is ambiguous. The CDR3 runs to 15 residues. The V end was cut by 3 bases, the J end by 5 bases, with 18 bases between. Germline-derived CDR1 and CDR2 are SQVTM and ANQGSEA. The CDR3 loop is CSVDYPHTQLDTQYF. The DNA for the CDR3 is TGCAGCGTTGACTACCCTCATACACAGCTAGATACGCAGTATTTT.

V usage is TRBV5-6 and J usage is TRBJ2-2; 8 nucleotides agree with TRBD2. The ends lost 6 bases at V and 4 bases at J; junction bases unmatched: 14. CDR3 length: 17 residues. CDR1 is SGHDT, CDR2 YYEEEE, per germline. CDR3 amino acids: CASILRGRLAFTGELFF. The CDR3 coding sequence is TGTGCCAGCATCCTAAGAGGGAGACTAGCGTTCACCGGGGAGCTGTTTTTT.

The chain uses TRBV28 and TRBJ2-7; perhaps TRBD1 as D (6 bases). CDR1 and CDR2 (germline): MDHEN, SYDVKM. V dropped 11 bases and J dropped 2 bases, with 19 bases sitting between them. This CDR3 region has 14 residues. Here the CDR3 reads CAVTPVGTPYEQYF. The CDR3, as DNA: TGTGCCGTCACCCCCGTTGGGACACCCTACGAGCAGTACTTC. Drawing the rest from reference TRBV28 and TRBJ2-7, the complete variable domain is DVKVTQSSRYLVKRTGEKVFLECVQDMDHENMFWYRQDPGLGLRLIYFSYDVKMKEKGDIPEGYSVSREKKERFSLILESASTNQTSMYLCAVTPVGTPYEQYFGPGTRLTVT.

The chain couples TRBV29-1 to TRBJ1-5, with a tentative D call TRBD1 (5 bases). Germline V lookup: CDR1 SQVTM, CDR2 ANQGSEA. The CDR3 extends over 15 amino acids. Trimming stripped 8 bases from V and 1 base from J, with 18 bases between. CDR3 protein: CSQRRVEGSNQPQHF. The CDR3, as DNA: TGCAGCCAACGGAGGGTTGAGGGGAGCAATCAGCCCCAGCATTTT.

The chain uses TRBV29-1 and TRBJ2-5, with D tentatively TRBD1 or TRBD2 (5 bases each). The DNA end favors TRBJ2-7, so the J call may be wrong. Germline lookup yields CDR1 SQVTM and CDR2 ANQGSEA. CDR3 length: 16 residues. CDR3 sequence (DNA): TGCAGCGTTGACTCAATCGCGTCCGGGACCACCTACGAGCAGTACTTC. It encodes CSVDSIASGTTYEQYF.